This T cell receptor beta chain was sequenced for a study of spatial heterogeneity in lung cancer. Study overall: Alpha-chain sequences were detected in numbers that were consistently lower than beta-chain sequences. Mean representation of each unique TCR and UMI combination in the raw reads exceeded eight occurrences. Study conclusions and caveats: Resection saw ubiquitous expanded tumor TCRs appear in blood more than follow-up did.

TCRdb re-analysed the 5' RACE reads in MiXCR, keeping a single row per CDR3 protein. The sample has approximately 12,000 distinct CDR3 sequences, around 15% seen once. The trim removed 7 bases at V and 2 bases at J, leaving 6 bases unmatched. From germline, CDR1 is SNHLY and CDR2 FYNNEI. The CDR3 is 14 residues long. This clonotype was observed many times. The target antigen is unknown. Time point given: sample taken at primary tumor resection. No cells were sorted before sequencing. The whole RNA sequenced was extracted from tumor, nontumor lung or frozen PBMC. The donors comprised approximately 75 untreated early-stage non-small cell lung cancer patients.

Sequenced here: PBMCs, sampled at surgery. The V and J genes are TRBV2 and TRBJ2-3; TRBD1 matches at 7 bases. This clonotype was obtained from a female donor with early-stage non-small cell lung cancer. Here the CDR3 reads CASTLDRTTDTQYF. The CDR3 bases are TGTGCCAGCACCCTGGACAGGACCACAGATACGCAGTATTTT.